One sample yielded the 7 T cell receptor beta chains listed below, sequenced in a study of blood T cell repertoires in COVID-19. Profiling relied on immunoSEQ multiplex PCR, and the TCRdb table lists in-frame clones only, not all of them. Here the sample spans around 230,000 clones, approximately 88% being singletons. The sample taken for sequencing was peripheral blood. The receptors derive from a man aged 40-50 years with acute or convalescent COVID-19.

The chain combines TRBV19 with TRBJ2-7; D possibly corresponds to TRBD2 (6 bases). Germline lookup yields CDR1 LNHDA and CDR2 SQIVND (reference sequence). The V end was cut by 6 bases, the J end by 5 bases, with 14 bases between. The CDR3 consists of 13 residues. In DNA, the CDR3 is TGTGCCAGTAGCCCGGAGGGAAGGGACGAGCAGTACTTC. As protein: CASSPEGRDEQYF. Looking up the rest from reference TRBV19 and TRBJ2-7 gives the full variable domain: DGGITQSPKYLFRKEGQNVTLSCEQNLNHDAMYWYRQDPGQGLRLIYYSQIVNDFQKGDIAEGYSVSREKKESFPLTVTSAQKNPTAFYLCASSPEGRDEQYFGPGTRLTVT.

The chain is built from TRBV24-1 and TRBJ2-1, with D unclear. CDR3 length equals 13 residues. In germline, CDR1 is KGHDR, CDR2 SFDVKD. The V end was cut by 1 base, the J end by 6 bases, with 6 bases between. CDR3 sequence: CATSDLNSNEQFF. In DNA form, the CDR3 reads TGTGCCACCAGTGATTTAAACAGCAATGAGCAGTTCTTC.

The chain combines TRBV19 with TRBJ1-2; D may be TRBD1 (6 bases). Trimming stripped 4 bases from V and 1 base from J, with 22 bases between. The CDR3 consists of 18 residues. Germline V gives CDR1 LNHDA, CDR2 SQIVND (reference sequence). CDR3 sequence (DNA): TGTGCCAGTAGTACTATCTCTACGGCTACGGACAGTAACTATGGCTACACCTTC. Protein sequence: CASSTISTATDSNYGYTF.

The rearrangement uses TRBV5-1 and TRBJ2-1; 9 bases fit TRBD2. V was pared by 3 bases and J by 2 bases, with 12 bases of the junction left unmatched. Germline CDR1 reads SGHRS; CDR2 reads YFSETQ. CDR3 length: 18 amino acids. DNA for the CDR3: TGCGCCAGCAGCTCGGGGGTTGGTGGCGGGAGGGCCTACAATGAGCAGTTCTTC. Translating gives CASSSGVGGGRAYNEQFF.

The genes are TRBV25-1 and TRBJ2-5; no clear D gene. There are 11 residues in the CDR3. Germline V gene data show CDR1 as MGHDK and CDR2 as SYGVNS. With 4 bases removed from V and 7 bases from J, the gap between germline ends came to 7 bases. The CDR3 loop reads CASSASWTQYF. Here the CDR3 DNA reads TGTGCCAGCAGTGCCAGTTGGACCCAGTACTTC.

The V call is TRBV6-5, the J call TRBJ2-3; D is possibly TRBD1 (6 bases). In germline, CDR1 is MNHEY, CDR2 SVGAGI. The CDR3 runs 16 residues. V lost 2 bases and J lost 4, with 16 bases in between. The CDR3 coding sequence is TGTGCCAGCAGTTACGGCTCGAGAACAGGGCCAGATACGCAGTATTTT. As protein: CASSYGSRTGPDTQYF.

This chain connects TRBV5-4 to TRBJ2-5; 9 bases align to TRBD1. J lost 2 bases, V lost 7 bases, and 3 bases had no gene match. The V gene's germline CDR1 is SGHNT and CDR2 YYREEE (reference sequence). CDR3 length equals 13 residues. The CDR3 sequence is CASAGQGQETQYF. The CDR3 DNA sequence: TGTGCCAGCGCGGGACAGGGACAAGAGACCCAGTACTTC. The whole variable domain, remainder taken from reference TRBV5-4 and TRBJ2-5, is ETGVTQSPTHLIKTRGQQVTLRCSSQSGHNTVSWYQQALGQGPQFIFQYYREEENGRGNFPPRFSGLQFPNYSSELNVNALELDDSALYLCASAGQGQETQYFGPGTRLLVL.